The rows below give T cell receptor beta chains drawn from one sample of a study of blood T cell repertoires in COVID-19. The data were produced by immunoSEQ multiplex PCR, yet TCRdb's version contains in-frame clones alone and is incomplete. The sample shows approximately 300,000 clones, 89% of them seen only once. The sample taken for sequencing was PBMCs or T cells enriched from blood (not recorded which). Receptors were obtained from a man in his sixties who had recovered from COVID-19. Each CDR3 is given with its conserved first and last residue. A D gene is named only where the DNA matches it firmly. Size is omitted from some rows. Given values are once, few, many or a class for expanded clones.

cdr3_length | d_call | j_call | v_call | clone_size | cdr3_nt | cdr3_aa
12 | - | TRBJ1-1 | TRBV7-9 | - | TGTGCCAGCAGCCTAATCGGGACTGAAGCTTTCTTT | CASSLIGTEAFF
15 | TRBD2 | TRBJ2-1 | TRBV4-2 | - | TGTGCCAGCAGCCAGGTGACTAGCGGGACAAATGAGCAGTTCTTC | CASSQVTSGTNEQFF
15 | TRBD2 | TRBJ2-2 | TRBV14 | - | TGTGCCAGCAGCAAGACTAGCGGTTACACCGGGGAGCTGTTTTTT | CASSKTSGYTGELFF
17 | TRBD1 | TRBJ1-5 | TRBV28 | few | TGTGCCAGCAGTCTCCGGGACAGGGGGCGAAGCAATCAGCCCCAGCATTTT | CASSLRDRGRSNQPQHF
15 | TRBD2 | TRBJ2-7 | TRBV6-5 | once | TGTGCCAGTGAAGCAAAGTCGGGGGGGTTTCGGGAGCAGTACTTC | CASEAKSGGFREQYF
15 | - | TRBJ2-7 | TRBV7-9 | - | TGTGCCAGCAGCTTCGTAAGAGAGGTCACCTACGAGCAGTACTTC | CASSFVREVTYEQYF
15 | - | TRBJ1-1 | TRBV5-6 | once | TGTGCCAGCAGCCCCTGGTGGCAGGGCGACACTGAAGCTTTCTTT | CASSPWWQGDTEAFF
15 | - | TRBJ1-1 | TRBV9 | - | TGTGCCAGCAGCGTAGGTGTAGGGAGGACCACTGAAGCTTTCTTT | CASSVGVGRTTEAFF
12 | - | TRBJ1-1 | TRBV12-3/TRBV12-4 | few | TGTGCCAGCAGACTTATGAACACTGAAGCTTTCTTT | CASRLMNTEAFF
16 | - | TRBJ2-5 | TRBV11-1 | - | TGTGCCAGCAGCTTAAAAGTGTACATCCCCCAAGAGACCCAGTACTTC | CASSLKVYIPQETQYF
12 | TRBD1 | TRBJ2-5 | TRBV7-2 | - | TGTGCCAGCAGCTTCAGGGGGGAGACCCAGTACTTC | CASSFRGETQYF
14 | - | TRBJ1-4 | TRBV7-9 | once | TGTGCCAGCAGACAGTCGGGGGTTAGTGAAAAACTGTTTTTT | CASRQSGVSEKLFF
16 | - | TRBJ2-3 | TRBV6-2/TRBV6-3 | once | TGTGCCAGCAGTTACCTGGGGGCAACTAGCACAGATACGCAGTATTTT | CASSYLGATSTDTQYF
16 | - | TRBJ2-2 | TRBV9 | - | TGTGCCAGCAGCGTAGTCAAGGGAGGTTCGACCGGGGAGCTGTTTTTT | CASSVVKGGSTGELFF
14 | - | TRBJ1-2 | TRBV3-1/TRBV3-2 | - | TGTGCCAGCAGCGGGACTATTGGCGACTATGGCTACACCTTC | CASSGTIGDYGYTF
17 | TRBD1 | TRBJ1-2 | TRBV28 | once | TGTGCCAGCAGTTTGCCAACAGGACAGGGGCAGTACTATGGCTACACCTTC | CASSLPTGQGQYYGYTF
16 | TRBD2 | TRBJ2-3 | TRBV5-5 | - | TGTGCCAGCAGCGTGCCCGGGACTAGCGACACAGATACGCAGTATTTT | CASSVPGTSDTDTQYF
14 | - | TRBJ1-1 | TRBV29-1 | - | TGCAGCGTTGTTACCCTAGGGGGGAACACTGAAGCTTTCTTT | CSVVTLGGNTEAFF
13 | - | TRBJ1-2 | TRBV9 | - | TGTGCCAGCAGCCCTCGAGCAGGCTATGGCTACACCTTC | CASSPRAGYGYTF
16 | TRBD2 | TRBJ2-3 | TRBV7-2 | - | TGTGCCAGCAGCTTACGCCTAGCGGGAGGGGGTGATACGCAGTATTTT | CASSLRLAGGGDTQYF
15 | TRBD1 | TRBJ1-2 | TRBV5-1 | once | TGCGCCAGCAGCTTCAGACAGGGGGCCGCTTATGGCTACACCTTC | CASSFRQGAAYGYTF
15 | TRBD2 | TRBJ2-3 | TRBV7-3 | - | TGTGCCAGCAGCTTAGCGGGAGGGCCCGGAGATACGCAGTATTTT | CASSLAGGPGDTQYF
16 | - | TRBJ2-1 | TRBV1 | - | TGCACCAGCAAGGACTCGCGGTGGGAGACCCCCAATGAGCAGTTCTTC | CTSKDSRWETPNEQFF
15 | TRBD1 | TRBJ2-2 | TRBV5-5 | - | TGTGCCAGCAGCCCGGGACAGTTGAACACCGGGGAGCTGTTTTTT | CASSPGQLNTGELFF
14 | - | TRBJ2-7 | TRBV19 | - | TGTGCCAGTAGTATAGATTTCAGGTCTGGCGAGCAGTACTTC | CASSIDFRSGEQYF
14 | TRBD1 | TRBJ2-7 | TRBV2 | - | TGTGCCAGCAGTGAAGCGGTGACAGGGGGGCCTCAGTACTTC | CASSEAVTGGPQYF
17 | - | TRBJ1-2 | TRBV28 | - | TGTGCCAGCAGCCACGGAGGCCGCTTTGAAGCTAACTATGGCTACACCTTC | CASSHGGRFEANYGYTF
15 | - | TRBJ1-1 | TRBV29-1 | - | TGCAGCGTTGTAGACGGCCCGAGGATGAACACTGAAGCTTTCTTT | CSVVDGPRMNTEAFF
14 | - | TRBJ2-7 | TRBV2 | - | TGTGCCAGCAGTGGGGCAGAAACTTCCTACGAGCAGTACTTC | CASSGAETSYEQYF
12 | TRBD1 | TRBJ1-1 | TRBV27 | - | TGTGCCAGCAGTTCCCTCAGGGGGCGAGCTTTCTTT | CASSSLRGRAFF
16 | TRBD1 | TRBJ2-7 | TRBV3-1/TRBV3-2 | - | TGTGCCAGCAGCCGGACGGGACAGGGCAAGACCTACGAGCAGTACTTC | CASSRTGQGKTYEQYF